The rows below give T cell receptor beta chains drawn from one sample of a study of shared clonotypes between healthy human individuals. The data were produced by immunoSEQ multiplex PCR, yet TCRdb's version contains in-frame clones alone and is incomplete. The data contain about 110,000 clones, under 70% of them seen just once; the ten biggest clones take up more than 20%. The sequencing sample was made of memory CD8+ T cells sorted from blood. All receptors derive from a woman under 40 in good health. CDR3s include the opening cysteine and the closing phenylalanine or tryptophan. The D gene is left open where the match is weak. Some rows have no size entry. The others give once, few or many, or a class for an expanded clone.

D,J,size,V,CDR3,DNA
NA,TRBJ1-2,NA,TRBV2,CASATPNYGYTF,TGTGCCTCGGCGACACCTAACTATGGCTACACCTTC
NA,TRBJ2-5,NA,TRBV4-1,CASSVGTNLRQYF,TGCGCCAGCAGCGTAGGGACCAACCTTCGTCAGTACTTC
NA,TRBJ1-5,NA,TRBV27,CASSLSWGGFNQPQHF,TGTGCCAGCAGTTTAAGTTGGGGGGGATTCAATCAGCCCCAGCATTTT
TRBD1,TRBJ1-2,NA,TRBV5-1,CASSVFGQGVVYGYTF,TGCGCCAGCAGCGTGTTCGGACAGGGGGTCGTCTATGGCTACACCTTC
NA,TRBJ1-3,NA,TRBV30,CAWSPLDTLSGNTIYF,TGTGCCTGGAGTCCACTGGACACTCTCTCTGGAAACACCATATATTTT
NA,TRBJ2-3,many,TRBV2,CASSEGPVASTDTQYF,TGTGCCAGCAGTGAAGGGCCCGTCGCTAGCACAGATACGCAGTATTTT
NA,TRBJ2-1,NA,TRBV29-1,CSVEGGDRQYNEQFF,TGCAGCGTGGAAGGAGGGGACAGACAATACAATGAGCAGTTCTTC
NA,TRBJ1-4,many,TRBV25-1,CASSETTEGEKLFF,TGTGCCAGCAGTGAAACGACGGAGGGTGAAAAACTGTTTTTT
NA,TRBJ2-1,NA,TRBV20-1,CSARPYNEQFF,TGCAGTGCCAGACCCTACAATGAGCAGTTCTTC
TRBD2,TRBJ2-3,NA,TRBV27,CASSRQREATDTQYF,TGTGCCAGCTCGAGACAGCGGGAGGCTACAGATACGCAGTATTTT
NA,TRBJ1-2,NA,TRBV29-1,CSVYGFGYTF,TGCAGCGTGTATGGGTTTGGCTACACCTTC
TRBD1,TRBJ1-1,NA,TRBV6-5,CASEPGQGSTEAFF,TGTGCCAGCGAACCGGGACAGGGGAGCACTGAAGCTTTCTTT
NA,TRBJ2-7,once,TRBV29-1,CSVGSGEGGEQYF,TGCAGCGTTGGGTCGGGAGAAGGGGGCGAGCAGTACTTC
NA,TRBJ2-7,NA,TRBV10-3,CAISERTATLSYEQYF,TGTGCCATCAGTGAAAGAACAGCAACCCTCTCCTACGAGCAGTACTTC
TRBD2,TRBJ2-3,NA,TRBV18,CASSHTLAGDADTQYF,TGTGCCAGCTCACACACACTAGCGGGAGACGCAGATACGCAGTATTTT
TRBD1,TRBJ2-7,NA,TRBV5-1,CASSLAGTGTKKAYEQYF,TGCGCCAGCAGCTTGGCCGGGACAGGGACCAAAAAGGCCTACGAGCAGTACTTC
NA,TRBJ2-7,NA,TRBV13,CASSMGWGYEQYF,TGTGCCAGCAGCATGGGTTGGGGGTACGAGCAGTACTTC
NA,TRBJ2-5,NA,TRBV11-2,CASSLRGTQETQYF,TGTGCCAGCAGCTTAAGGGGGACCCAAGAGACCCAGTACTTC
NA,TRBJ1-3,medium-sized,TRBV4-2,CASSQVQETSGNTIYF,TGTGCCAGCAGCCAAGTCCAAGAGACATCAGGAAACACCATATATTTT
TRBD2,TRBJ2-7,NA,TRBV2,CASSRTLRAGTSGTFSYEQYF,TGTGCCAGCAGCCGGACACTACGGGCCGGGACTAGCGGGACCTTTTCCTACGAGCAGTACTTC
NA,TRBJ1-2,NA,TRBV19,CASGGTPLGYGYTF,TGTGCCTCGGGGGGGACTCCCCTGGGCTATGGCTACACCTTC
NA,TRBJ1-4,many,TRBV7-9,CASNGVEGEKLFF,TGTGCCAGCAATGGGGTAGAGGGCGAAAAACTGTTTTTT
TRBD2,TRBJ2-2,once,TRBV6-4,CASSGGGLSTGELFF,TGTGCCAGCAGCGGGGGGGGCCTCAGCACCGGGGAGCTGTTTTTT
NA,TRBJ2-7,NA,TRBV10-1,CASRGEGEGCPYEQYF,TGCGCCAGCAGGGGAGAGGGGGAAGGGTGTCCCTACGAGCAGTACTTC
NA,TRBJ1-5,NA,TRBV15,CATSPDRLGNQPQHF,TGTGCCACCAGTCCAGACAGGCTGGGCAATCAGCCCCAGCATTTT
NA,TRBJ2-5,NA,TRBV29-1,CSVKQGIETQYF,TGCAGCGTGAAACAAGGGATTGAGACCCAGTACTTC
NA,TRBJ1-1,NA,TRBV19,CASSMRALGTEAFF,TGTGCCAGTAGTATGAGGGCCTTGGGCACTGAAGCTTTCTTT
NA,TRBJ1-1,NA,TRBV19,CASSIAPPQGMNTEAFF,TGTGCCAGTAGTATAGCTCCCCCCCAGGGGATGAACACTGAAGCTTTCTTT
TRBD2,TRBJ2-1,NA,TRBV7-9,CASSLATSGSNNEQFF,TGTGCCAGCAGCTTAGCAACTAGCGGGAGCAACAATGAGCAGTTCTTC
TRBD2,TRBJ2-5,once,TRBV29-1,CSARGGQETQYF,TGCAGCGCCCGGGGGGGCCAAGAGACCCAGTACTTC
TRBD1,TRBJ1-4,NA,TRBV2,CASSEIRRVSGQGNEKLFF,TGTGCCAGCAGTGAAATTCGGCGGGTGTCGGGACAGGGGAATGAAAAACTGTTTTTT